This TCR beta chain emerged from a study of OX40 agonist ivuxolimab in advanced cancers. The repertoire was sequenced with immunoSEQ multiplex PCR; TCRdb's copy has only in-frame clones and lacks some. In the table there are roughly 15,000 clones, approximately 94% of which are singletons. This CDR3 spans 15 amino acids. In germline, CDR1 is LNHDA, CDR2 SQIVND (reference sequence). V was clipped by 5 bases and J by 2 bases; unmatched bases: 5. The sequencing used CD4+ or CD8+ T cells sorted from blood, collected in a trial of the OX40 agonist ivuxolimab. This TCR came from an adult with an advanced solid tumor such as melanoma, head and neck, liver or kidney cancer. The V gene is TRBV19, the J gene TRBJ2-2; 7 bases line up with TRBD1. The DNA of the CDR3 is TGTGCCAGTAGTCCCCGGGACAGAAACACCGGGGAGCTGTTTTTT. Residues: CASSPRDRNTGELFF.